Below, 19 T cell receptor beta chains from the same sample are listed, as sequenced in a study of T cell repertoires in cytomegalovirus infection. TCRdb reprocessed the reads via MiXCR and lists one record per CDR3 protein. The data show about 490,000 distinct CDR3 sequences, approximately 26% seen once. The specimen sequenced was PBMCs. The receptors were sampled from a human donor in good health (CMV status not recorded). Some clones in this sample may be carry-over from other donors' samples.

The chain recombines TRBV6-2 or TRBV6-3 with TRBJ1-2, with D perhaps matching TRBD1 (5 bases). Deletions cut 4 bases from V and 0 bases from J, with 24 bases between. This CDR3 region has 19 residues. Per germline, CDR1 MNHEY and CDR2 SVGEGT. The CDR3 protein is CASSSSPRSGRAANYGYTF. CDR3 nucleotides: TGTGCCAGCAGTTCCTCACCCCGATCCGGCAGGGCAGCTAACTATGGCTACACCTTC.

The chain carries TRBV18 and TRBJ1-4; TRBD1 aligns across 8 bases. The germline CDR1 and CDR2 sequences are KGHSH and LQKENI. This CDR3 contains 17 residues. V lost 3 bases and J lost 7; bases outside the gene matches: 13. CDR3 DNA: TGTGCCAGCTCACCCCTCTCAGGGGGCTCATCAGGTGAAAAACTGTTTTTT. It translates to CASSPLSGGSSGEKLFF.

This clonotype was counted at least ten times. V gene TRBV7-2 combines with J gene TRBJ1-2; D is undetermined. CDR3 length: 15 amino acids. The V and J ends lost 3 bases and 2 bases respectively, with 13 bases between them. Germline assignment: CDR1 SGHTA and CDR2 FQGNSA. CDR3 DNA sequence: TGTGCCAGCAGCTTTAATCCGGAACCGAACTATGGCTACACCTTC. Amino acids: CASSFNPEPNYGYTF.

The chain joins TRBV7-6 to TRBJ1-4, with unresolved D. V was clipped by 3 bases and J by 10 bases, with 12 bases between them. CDR1 and CDR2 (germline): SGHVS, FNYEAQ. The CDR3 sequence is 13 residues long. CDR3 nucleotides: TGTGCCAGCAGCTTGGGGTCGTCCGGAAAACTGTTTTTT. This translates into CASSLGSSGKLFF.

This chain links TRBV10-3 with TRBJ2-2, with a tentative D call TRBD2 (5 bases). Germline V gives CDR1 ENHRY, CDR2 SYGVKD. The V gene lost 6 bases and the J gene lost 1 base, with 15 bases spanning the gap. The CDR3 length is 16 residues. Here the CDR3 DNA reads TGTGCCATCAGCAGAGGGTCCGTCGGGAACACCGGGGAGCTGTTTTTT. This sequence encodes CAISRGSVGNTGELFF.

The chain joins TRBV6-5 to TRBJ1-1; a weak D match, TRBD1 (6 bases). This CDR3 has 15 amino acids. Germline CDR1 reads MNHEY; CDR2 reads SVGAGI. Trimming left V 7 bases short and J 3 bases short, with 18 bases between. In DNA, the CDR3 is TGTGCCAGCACCTCGAGCGGGGGGCGGCACACTGAAGCTTTCTTT. This translates into CASTSSGGRHTEAFF.

The CDR3, as DNA: TGCGCCAGCAGCCAAGCATTGACTAGCAATCAGCCCCAGCATTTT. Protein sequence: CASSQALTSNQPQHF. The chain carries TRBV4-1 and TRBJ1-5; D ambiguous. Germline-derived CDR1 and CDR2 are MGHRA and YSYEKL. The ends were cut back, 1 base at V and 0 bases at J, with 7 bases in the middle. The length of the CDR3 is 15 residues.

There are a few counts of this clonotype. This chain connects TRBV5-5 to TRBJ2-3; D assignment may be TRBD1 or TRBD2 (5 bases each). Germline CDR1 and CDR2: SGHKS and YYEKEE (reference sequence). This CDR3 spans 14 amino acids. The V end was cut by 0 bases, the J end by 2 bases, with 7 bases between. This CDR3 is CASSLDGTTDTQYF. The DNA for the CDR3 is TGTGCCAGCAGCTTGGATGGGACCACAGATACGCAGTATTTT. Full variable domain (rest looked up from reference TRBV5-5 and TRBJ2-3): DAGVTQSPTHLIKTRGQQVTLRCSPISGHKSVSWYQQVLGQGPQFIFQYYEKEERGRGNFPDRFSARQFPNYSSELNVNALLLGDSALYLCASSLDGTTDTQYFGPGTRLTVL.

This clonotype appeared a few times. The chain recombines TRBV20-1 with TRBJ1-6; TRBD1 is a possible D gene (6 bases). The V gene lost 1 base and the J gene lost 6 bases, with 10 bases spanning the gap. The CDR3 sequence is 14 residues long. Germline V CDR1 and CDR2: DFQATT, SNEGSKA (reference sequence). This CDR3 reads CSARARQANSPLHF. The CDR3 DNA sequence: TGCAGTGCTAGAGCCCGACAGGCTAATTCACCCCTCCACTTT.

This clonotype was counted at least ten times. J is TRBJ2-1 and V is TRBV28; tentative D call: TRBD2 (5 bases). The germline gives CDR1 MDHEN, CDR2 SYDVKM. V was clipped by 7 bases and J by 8 bases, with 21 bases between them. The CDR3 spans 15 residues. CDR3 coding DNA: TGTGCCAGCAATGACGGGGAGTCGGGCGGAGATGAGCAGTTCTTC. Its translation is CASNDGESGGDEQFF.

This clonotype was picked up many times. This chain links TRBV7-2 with TRBJ1-4; no firm D call. The V end lost 1 base, the J end lost 5 bases, and 11 bases lay between the germline ends. The V gene's germline CDR1 is SGHTA and CDR2 FQGNSA. CDR3 length: 15 residues. In DNA, the CDR3 is TGTGCCAGCAGCTTAGATGGCGGCCGGAATGAAAAACTGTTTTTT. Its translation is CASSLDGGRNEKLFF. Looking up the rest from reference TRBV7-2 and TRBJ1-4 gives the full variable domain: GAGVSQSPSNKVTEKGKDVELRCDPISGHTALYWYRQSLGQGLEFLIYFQGNSAPDKSGLPSDRFSAERTGGSVSTLTIQRTQQEDSAVYLCASSLDGGRNEKLFFGSGTQLSVL.

This clonotype was detected once. The chain is built from TRBV19 and TRBJ2-1, with D perhaps matching TRBD2 (6 bases). CDR3 size: 16 residues. CDR1 and CDR2 (germline): LNHDA, SQIVND (reference sequence). V lost 1 base, J lost 2 bases, and 12 bases lay in between. CDR3 protein: CASSIVLAPTYNEQFF. The CDR3 DNA reads TGTGCCAGTAGTATAGTCCTAGCGCCGACCTACAATGAGCAGTTCTTC.

This clonotype was detected a few times. The rearrangement links TRBV28 to TRBJ2-2; TRBD2 aligns across 11 bases. After removal of 4 bases from V and 10 bases from J, the junction contained 8 bases not matched to a gene. The CDR3 extends over 15 amino acids. The germline gives CDR1 MDHEN, CDR2 SYDVKM. CDR3 amino acids: CASSSLAGGKEELFF. For the CDR3, the DNA is TGTGCCAGCAGTTCATTAGCGGGAGGGAAGGAGGAGCTGTTTTTT.

This rearrangement joins TRBV28 to TRBJ2-7, with D possibly TRBD1 on 6 matching bases. Per germline, CDR1 MDHEN and CDR2 SYDVKM. V was pared by 2 bases and J by 2 bases, with 10 bases between. The CDR3 sequence is 14 residues long. The CDR3: CASSLPTGTYEQYF. In DNA, the CDR3 is TGTGCCAGCAGTTTACCCACAGGGACCTACGAGCAGTACTTC.

This clonotype was recorded only once. The chain has TRBV4-3 and TRBJ2-5; 8 nucleotides align to TRBD1. The CDR3 contains 15 residues. Trimming at V came to 4 bases and at J to 2 bases, leaving 6 bases not matched to a gene. Per the germline V gene, CDR1 is LGHNA and CDR2 is YSLEER. The CDR3: CASSRDGQGQETQYF. The CDR3 DNA follows: TGCGCCAGCAGCCGGGATGGACAGGGACAAGAGACCCAGTACTTC.

This chain connects TRBV25-1 to TRBJ2-6, with 9 bases fitting TRBD1. Germline V gene lookup returns CDR1 MGHDK and CDR2 SYGVNS. The CDR3 extends over 19 amino acids. Germline trimming cut 2 bases from V and 4 bases from J; bases unmatched to any gene: 12. Here the CDR3 reads CASSEPGQGRVGGANVLTF. The CDR3 nucleotides are TGTGCCAGCAGTGAACCGGGACAGGGAAGGGTTGGCGGGGCCAACGTCCTGACTTTC.

Only a few counts were recorded for this clonotype. J is TRBJ2-7 and V is TRBV6-2 or TRBV6-3; TRBD2 matches at 11 bases. This CDR3 is built from 16 residues. The V segment lost 2 bases and the J segment 2 bases; nucleotides outside the gene matches: 5. Per the germline V gene, CDR1 is MNHEY and CDR2 is SVGEGT. The CDR3 reads CASSYETSGTPYEQYF. The CDR3, as DNA: TGTGCCAGCAGTTACGAGACTAGCGGGACCCCCTACGAGCAGTACTTC.

A few counts support this clonotype. V gene TRBV19 combines with J gene TRBJ2-3; D perhaps matches TRBD1 (6 bases). V was clipped by 5 bases and J by 2 bases, with 17 bases between them. This CDR3 is built from 16 residues. Looked up from germline, CDR1 is LNHDA and CDR2 is SQIVND (reference sequence). The CDR3 nucleotides read TGTGCCAGTAGTGCCCAAGGACAGCTATTCACAGATACGCAGTATTTT. This sequence encodes CASSAQGQLFTDTQYF. The whole variable domain, filled in from reference TRBV19 and TRBJ2-3, reads DGGITQSPKYLFRKEGQNVTLSCEQNLNHDAMYWYRQDPGQGLRLIYYSQIVNDFQKGDIAEGYSVSREKKESFPLTVTSAQKNPTAFYLCASSAQGQLFTDTQYFGPGTRLTVL.

The chain employs TRBV5-1 and TRBJ2-1; D unclear. Germline V gene lookup returns CDR1 SGHRS and CDR2 YFSETQ. The CDR3 length is 15 residues. V was clipped by 0 bases and J by 1 base, with 8 bases between them. The CDR3 sequence: CASSLVRPSYNEQFF. As DNA, the CDR3 is TGCGCCAGCAGCTTGGTCCGACCTTCCTACAATGAGCAGTTCTTC.